Shown below are 29 T cell receptor beta chains from a single sample sequenced in a study of T-cell reconstitution after alpha-beta-depleted transplantation in children. TCRbeta library preparation incorporated unique molecular identifiers. From the PCR reads, TCRdb called clonotypes with MiXCR, one entry per CDR3 protein. The sample lists around 400,000 distinct CDR3 sequences, approximately 11% seen once, with 4.5% to 7% in the top ten. The sample consisted of PBMCs from the stem cell graft donor, taken from the stem cell graft. Source of these receptors: a human donor who donated a stem cell graft to a child with acute myeloid leukemia.

The CDR3 bases are TGTGCCAGCAGCTTAAGAGAGACAGAGACCCAGTACTTC. Translated, it gives CASSLRETETQYF. The rearrangement links TRBV7-9 to TRBJ2-5; no firm D call. The CDR3 runs 13 residues. V dropped 2 bases and J dropped 4 bases, with 8 bases sitting between them. Germline V lookup: CDR1 SEHNR, CDR2 FQNEAQ (reference sequence).

This clonotype has more than one count but fewer than ten. The V call is TRBV20-1, the J call TRBJ2-3; perhaps TRBD2 as D (7 bases). The CDR3 extends over 21 amino acids. From germline, CDR1 is DFQATT and CDR2 SNEGSKA (reference sequence). The germline V and J ends were trimmed by 0 bases and 0 bases, with 28 bases remaining between them. The DNA of the CDR3 is TGCAGTGCTAGAGACATCACATTGGGGCGGGGGCCCACGTATAGCACAGATACGCAGTATTTT. Amino acids: CSARDITLGRGPTYSTDTQYF.

The genes are TRBV5-1 and TRBJ1-2; 9 nucleotides match TRBD1. Germline values: CDR1 SGHRS, CDR2 YFSETQ. The CDR3 consists of 13 residues. V gave up 2 bases and J gave up 6 bases; unmatched junction bases: 2. CDR3 amino acids: CASSFGQGNGYTF. CDR3 bases: TGCGCCAGCAGCTTCGGACAGGGGAATGGCTACACCTTC.

This clonotype was seen a few times. V and J are TRBV12-3 or TRBV12-4 and TRBJ1-5, with D hard to call. There are 12 residues in the CDR3. V dropped 6 bases and J dropped 6 bases, with 9 bases sitting between them. CDR3 sequence (DNA): TGTGCCAGCAGCCCCACGGGTCAGCCCCAGCATTTT. Amino acid sequence: CASSPTGQPQHF.

This clonotype was picked up a small number of times. The gene calls are TRBV11-1 and TRBJ2-5; 13 bases are a match to TRBD2. CDR3 length: 18 amino acids. Looked up from germline, CDR1 is SGHAT and CDR2 is FQDESV (reference sequence). The J segment lost 2 bases and the V segment lost 5 bases, leaving 11 bases of the junction unmatched. CDR3 sequence: CASSPWHGLAGVQETQYF. Written as DNA, the CDR3 is TGTGCCAGCAGCCCATGGCATGGACTAGCGGGGGTTCAAGAGACCCAGTACTTC.

This clonotype was observed a few times. The chain joins TRBV10-3 to TRBJ2-2; D may match TRBD1 or TRBD2 (5 bases each). The germline CDR1 and CDR2 sequences are ENHRY and SYGVKD. The CDR3 has 12 residues. The V end lost 2 bases, the J end lost 7 bases, and 5 bases lay between the germline ends. CDR3 sequence (DNA): TGTGCCATCAGTGAGGGGGGCGGGGAGCTGTTTTTT. Translation gives CAISEGGGELFF.

This clonotype has just a few counts. The chain combines TRBV30 with TRBJ2-7; possible D gene TRBD1, 6 bases. The CDR3 loop spans 12 amino acids. CDR1 is GTSNPN, CDR2 SVGIG, per germline (reference sequence). V lost 3 bases and J lost 6, with 12 bases in between. CDR3 in amino acids: CAWSPTGFEQYV. The CDR3 bases are TGTGCCTGGAGCCCCACAGGGTTCGAGCAGTACGTC.

This clonotype was recorded at least ten times. The chain uses TRBV4-3 and TRBJ2-3; the D call may be TRBD1 or TRBD2 (5 bases each). Trimming removed 1 base at V and 9 bases at J, with 8 bases between. Germline-derived CDR1 and CDR2 are LGHNA and YSLEER. CDR3 length: 12 residues. The CDR3 DNA follows: TGCGCCAGCAGCCAAGGGGGGAGAACGCAGTATTTT. It encodes CASSQGGRTQYF.

In its sample, this clonotype was seen a few times. V and J are TRBV4-3 and TRBJ2-1; 13 bases align to TRBD2. This CDR3 region has 16 residues. V gave up 1 base and J gave up 9 bases; unmatched junction bases: 6. Germline CDR1 LGHNA, CDR2 YSLEER. This chain's CDR3 is CASSQGGLAGVAEQFF. The CDR3 DNA sequence: TGCGCCAGCAGCCAAGGAGGACTAGCGGGGGTGGCTGAGCAGTTCTTC.

The table lists this clonotype with many counts. V usage is TRBV6-1 and J usage is TRBJ2-7, with 7 bases matching TRBD1. The V and J ends lost 8 bases and 1 base, in that order; junction bases with no gene match: 8. Germline V gene sequence: CDR1 MNHNS, CDR2 SASEGT. The CDR3 runs to 14 residues. For the CDR3, the DNA is TGTGCCAGCTCCCGGGACAGAGCTTCCTACGAGCAGTACTTC. Protein: CASSRDRASYEQYF.

This clonotype appeared a few times. The chain combines TRBV3-1 with TRBJ2-5; D is ambiguous. The CDR3 has 12 amino acids. V lost 2 bases and J 0 bases, leaving 1 base between the germline ends. CDR1 LGHDT and CDR2 YNNKEL come from the germline V gene (reference sequence). CDR3 sequence: CASSQHQETQYF. The CDR3 coding sequence is TGTGCCAGCAGCCAACACCAAGAGACCCAGTACTTC.

As for this clonotype: At one end the junction does not follow the germline gene, possibly because of a read error. The chain couples TRBV4-3 to TRBJ2-5; 8 bases fit TRBD2. Germline CDR1 and CDR2: LGHNA and YSLEER. CDR3 length equals 16 residues. The CDR3 DNA is TGCGCCGGCAGCCAAGAGAGGGGACTAGGACAAGAGACCCAGTACTTC. This translates into CAGSQERGLGQETQYF.

This clonotype was observed a handful of times. The V gene is TRBV6-2 or TRBV6-3, the J gene TRBJ2-5; 14 bases align to TRBD2. The CDR3 extends over 16 amino acids. With 6 bases clipped from V and 6 bases from J, the junction kept 9 bases outside the gene matches. Germline lookup yields CDR1 MNHEY and CDR2 SVGEGT. CDR3: CASRPRLAGGPKTQYF. Written as DNA, the CDR3 is TGTGCCAGCAGGCCCAGACTAGCGGGAGGGCCGAAGACCCAGTACTTC.

This clonotype was counted only a few times. CDR3: CATSRAAATNEKLFF. DNA of the CDR3: TGTGCCACCAGCAGAGCGGCTGCAACTAATGAAAAACTGTTTTTT. The gene calls are TRBV15 and TRBJ1-4; D uncertain. The CDR3 is 15 residues long. V lost 1 base and J lost 0, with 6 bases in between. Germline CDR1 LNHNV, CDR2 YYDKDF (reference sequence).

At least ten counts were recorded for this clonotype. The chain employs TRBV5-1 and TRBJ2-5; maybe TRBD2 (5 bases). This CDR3 is 15 amino acids long. Trimming cost V 0 bases and J 0 bases, with 9 bases left between them. CDR1 and CDR2 from the germline V gene are SGHRS and YFSETQ. The chain's CDR3 is CASSLEGVNQETQYF. As DNA, the CDR3 is TGCGCCAGCAGCTTGGAGGGAGTAAACCAAGAGACCCAGTACTTC.

This clonotype was picked up a small number of times. This rearrangement joins TRBV6-1 to TRBJ2-1, with TRBD2 matching over 12 bases. The J segment lost 9 bases and the V segment lost 6 bases, leaving 9 bases of the junction unmatched. This CDR3 spans 15 amino acids. Germline V lookup: CDR1 MNHNS, CDR2 SASEGT. The DNA of the CDR3 is TGTGCCAGCAGCCAGCGACTAGCGGGGGTAGGTGAGCAGTTCTTC. This codes for CASSQRLAGVGEQFF.

The V call is TRBV5-1, the J call TRBJ2-5; the D is unclear. There are 15 residues in the CDR3. V dropped 2 bases and J dropped 1 base, with 12 bases sitting between them. The germline CDR1 and CDR2 sequences are SGHRS and YFSETQ. The CDR3 DNA reads as TGCGCCAGCAGCTTATTCCCTCAAAGCCAAGAGACCCAGTACTTC. It yields the protein CASSLFPQSQETQYF.

This clonotype has ten or more counts. A much larger clone is a single base away; this may be a read error. V usage is TRBV4-3 and J usage is TRBJ2-6, with D possibly matching TRBD1 (5 bases). Germline CDR1 is LGHNA and CDR2 is YSLEER. The CDR3 has 15 residues. The CDR3 reads CASSQAVAGANGLTF. In DNA, the CDR3 is TGCGCCAGCAGCCAAGCTGTGGCTGGGGCCAACGGCCTGACTTTC.

This rearrangement joins TRBV29-1 to TRBJ1-5; the D is unclear. Germline loops: CDR1 SQVTM, CDR2 ANQGSEA. The CDR3 spans 14 residues. Trimming stripped 5 bases from V and 3 bases from J, with 14 bases between. The CDR3 coding sequence is TGCAGCGTTTCTGTGGGCAATTTCAATCAGCCCCAGCATTTT. It translates to CSVSVGNFNQPQHF.

This clonotype showed up many times. This chain uses TRBV10-3 with TRBJ1-1; 9 bases are shared with TRBD1. Germline lookup yields CDR1 ENHRY and CDR2 SYGVKD. The CDR3 sequence is 13 residues long. J lost 4 bases, V lost 6 bases, and 3 bases had no gene match. CDR3 region: CAIRGQGSTEAFF. CDR3 DNA: TGTGCCATCAGGGGACAGGGATCCACTGAAGCTTTCTTT.

This clonotype was detected a few times. J is TRBJ2-5 and V is TRBV5-1, with a weak D call TRBD2 (5 bases). This CDR3 contains 16 residues. CDR1 and CDR2 from the germline V gene are SGHRS and YFSETQ. The V gene lost 0 bases and the J gene lost 5 bases, with 17 bases spanning the gap. CDR3 in amino acids: CASSLESLEVGETQYF. In DNA form, the CDR3 reads TGCGCCAGCAGCTTGGAGTCGCTGGAGGTTGGGGAGACCCAGTACTTC.

This clonotype was seen ten or more times. Here the CDR3 reads CASSKGPSAPEAFF. Here the CDR3 DNA reads TGCGCCAGCAGCAAGGGACCGAGTGCGCCTGAAGCTTTCTTT. The chain carries TRBV5-1 and TRBJ1-1; D perhaps matches TRBD1 (5 bases). V lost 4 bases and J lost 6, with 16 bases in between. CDR1 SGHRS and CDR2 YFSETQ come from the germline V gene. The CDR3 extends over 14 amino acids.

This clonotype was picked up many times. The V call is TRBV11-2, the J call TRBJ2-7; D unclear. The V gene lost 5 bases and the J gene lost 0 bases, with 5 bases spanning the gap. The CDR3 runs to 12 residues. From germline, CDR1 is SGHAT and CDR2 FQNNGV. CDR3 sequence: CASSPRSYEQYF. The CDR3 nucleotides read TGTGCCAGCAGCCCCCGCTCCTACGAGCAGTACTTC. Filled out from reference TRBV11-2 and TRBJ2-7, the complete variable domain reads EAGVAQSPRYKIIEKRQSVAFWCNPISGHATLYWYQQILGQGPKLLIQFQNNGVVDDSQLPKDRFSAERLKGVDSTLKIQPAKLEDSAVYLCASSPRSYEQYFGPGTRLTVT.

A few counts support this clonotype. The chain is built from TRBV7-2 and TRBJ1-2; D unclear. CDR3 size: 14 residues. Germline V gene lookup returns CDR1 SGHTA and CDR2 FQGNSA. Trimming took 5 bases from V and 4 from J, leaving 14 bases between them. As DNA, the CDR3 is TGTGCCAGCAGCCGCCCCGGGCAGATCTATGGCTACACCTTC. Translated, it gives CASSRPGQIYGYTF.

This chain connects TRBV12-3 or TRBV12-4 to TRBJ1-4; 8 bases fit TRBD1. V was pared by 6 bases and J by 5 bases, with 5 bases of the junction left unmatched. The CDR3 contains 14 residues. CDR3 amino acids: CASRAGTGNEKLFF. The CDR3 DNA is TGTGCCAGCAGAGCCGGGACAGGAAATGAAAAACTGTTTTTT.

This clonotype turned up a few times. The rearrangement links TRBV5-1 to TRBJ2-7; 9 bases are a match to TRBD1. With V trimmed by 4 bases and J by 5 bases, 7 bases remained unmatched. Germline-derived CDR1 and CDR2 are SGHRS and YFSETQ. CDR3 length: 14 amino acids. The CDR3 region has the DNA TGCGCCAGCAGCCCCCGGGACAGGGCTAACGAGCAGTACTTC. Encoded protein: CASSPRDRANEQYF.

This clonotype was detected only a few times. The J gene is TRBJ2-2, the V gene TRBV19; D remains ambiguous. Germline V gene data show CDR1 as LNHDA and CDR2 as SQIVND (reference sequence). The CDR3 length is 14 residues. The V end was cut by 6 bases, the J end by 0 bases, with 8 bases between. CDR3 sequence: CASRVTANTGELFF. As DNA, the CDR3 is TGTGCCAGTAGGGTAACCGCGAACACCGGGGAGCTGTTTTTT. Supplemented by reference TRBV19 and TRBJ2-2, the full variable domain reads DGGITQSPKYLFRKEGQNVTLSCEQNLNHDAMYWYRQDPGQGLRLIYYSQIVNDFQKGDIAEGYSVSREKKESFPLTVTSAQKNPTAFYLCASRVTANTGELFFGEGSRLTVL.

This clonotype was counted between two and nine times. This chain's CDR3 is CASSKPRALDSPLHF. The DNA of the CDR3 is TGTGCCAGCAGCAAACCCCGGGCCCTCGATTCACCCCTCCACTTT. J is TRBJ1-6 and V is TRBV21-1. TRBV21-1 is reported as a pseudogene. CDR3 length: 15 residues.

The rearrangement uses TRBV27 and TRBJ2-7; D possibly corresponds to TRBD2 (5 bases). The V gene's germline CDR1 is MNHEY and CDR2 SMNVEV (reference sequence). Trimming stripped 6 bases from V and 6 bases from J, with 15 bases between. The CDR3 has 13 amino acids. CDR3 amino acids: CASRPNTRAEQYF. The CDR3 DNA reads TGTGCCAGCAGACCCAATACGAGGGCCGAGCAGTACTTC.